What follows is one T cell receptor (beta chain) and its context. This sample is part of a study of cytomegalovirus exposure and HLA in healthy donors. Study summary: In an earlier analysis, around 120 million unique TCR beta sequences were found from approximately 170 million T cells.

The CDR3 sequence is 13 residues long. Germline lookup yields CDR1 SGHKS and CDR2 YYEKEE (reference sequence). V gave up 1 base and J gave up 5 bases, with 9 bases separating them. The PCR contained 60 Vbeta and 13 Jbeta primers. TCRdb's copy holds only in-frame clones and misses some; the assay was immunoSEQ multiplex PCR. Counted here are more than 100,000 clones, approximately 64% occurring once; the ten biggest clones make up less than 3.5%. The chain uses TRBV5-5 and TRBJ2-5; D perhaps matches TRBD2 (5 bases). The clonotype comes from a woman in her 50s in good health and CMV-seronegative. Material for sequencing was PBMCs. CDR3 sequence: CASSLPGGETQYF. CDR3 bases: TGTGCCAGCAGCTTGCCGGGCGGGGAGACCCAGTACTTC.